A single sample is the source of the 19 T cell receptor beta chains below, sequenced in a study of shared clonotypes between healthy human individuals. This table comes from immunoSEQ multiplex PCR, and its TCRdb copy is limited to in-frame clones, with some not included. The top ten clones hold roughly 0.39% of a sample with some 2.4 million clones, roughly 93% of them seen once. The sequencing sample was made of naive CD4+ T cells from PBMCs. As to subset: CD45RA+ positively selected. Receptors were obtained from a man aged 18 to 30 in good health. Some clones in this sample may be carry-over from other donors' samples.

V and J are TRBV30 and TRBJ1-2; D possibly corresponds to TRBD1 (5 bases). Per germline, CDR1 GTSNPN and CDR2 SVGIG (reference sequence). V shed 4 bases and J shed 1 base, with 16 bases lying between them. The CDR3 loop spans 15 amino acids. The CDR3 nucleotides are TGTGCCTGGAAACGGACTCGGGGGATTAACTATGGCTACACCTTC. Translated: CAWKRTRGINYGYTF.

Details on this clone: This CDR3 is also generated by other DNA sequences in the sample. The chain combines TRBV29-1 with TRBJ2-1; 9 nucleotides match TRBD2. After removal of 5 bases from V and 4 bases from J, the junction contained 3 bases not matched to a gene. This CDR3 is built from 13 residues. Germline V gene sequence: CDR1 SQVTM, CDR2 ANQGSEA. This CDR3 reads CSVSGRQYNEQFF. The CDR3 nucleotides are TGCAGCGTTAGCGGGAGGCAGTACAATGAGCAGTTCTTC.

This clone was recorded once. CDR3 DNA: TGCGCCAGCAGCCAAGATACAGGACTAGCGGGACACTCCTACAATGAGCAGTTCTTC. Encoded protein: CASSQDTGLAGHSYNEQFF. The chain recombines TRBV4-1 with TRBJ2-1, with 12 bases matching TRBD2. After removal of 0 bases from V and 0 bases from J, the junction contained 6 bases not matched to a gene. From germline, CDR1 is MGHRA and CDR2 YSYEKL. The CDR3 is made up of 19 amino acids.

The genes are TRBV5-4 and TRBJ2-5; the match to TRBD2 covers 15 bases. The CDR3 has 16 residues. Trimming removed 5 bases from V and 7 bases from J; junction bases left unmatched: 9. Germline V lookup: CDR1 SGHNT, CDR2 YYREEE (reference sequence). The DNA for the CDR3 is TGTGCCAGCAGTGCCGGGACTAGCGGGAGGTTCGGGACCCAGTACTTC. Translating gives CASSAGTSGRFGTQYF.

The chain is built from TRBV5-1 and TRBJ1-2, with D unclear. This CDR3 is 14 amino acids long. CDR1 is SGHRS and CDR2 is YFSETQ in the germline V gene. With 0 bases removed from V and 4 bases from J, the gap between germline ends came to 10 bases. Here the CDR3 DNA reads TGCGCCAGCAGCTTGGAGACCACATCCTATGGCTACACCTTC. Its translation: CASSLETTSYGYTF.

The rearrangement uses TRBV6-1 and TRBJ2-1; D is possibly TRBD1 or TRBD2 (5 bases each). Deletions cut 2 bases from V and 4 bases from J, with 15 bases between. The CDR3 is 16 residues long. Germline V gene data show CDR1 as MNHNS and CDR2 as SASEGT. The CDR3 bases are TGTGCCAGCAGTGAATGGGGGAAGGGGATATACAATGAGCAGTTCTTC. It encodes CASSEWGKGIYNEQFF.

The rearrangement uses TRBV6-1 and TRBJ2-5; TRBD1 or TRBD2 may be the D gene (5 bases each). CDR3 length equals 12 residues. Looked up from germline, CDR1 is MNHNS and CDR2 is SASEGT. V lost 8 bases and J lost 5, with 12 bases in between. The CDR3 DNA sequence: TGTGCCAGCGGGGTCGGGGCGGAGACCCAGTACTTC. Protein: CASGVGAETQYF.

On this clone: Other DNA sequences in the same sample also yield this CDR3. J is TRBJ2-7 and V is TRBV5-1, with D perhaps TRBD1 (5 bases). Germline loops: CDR1 SGHRS, CDR2 YFSETQ. V lost 2 bases, J lost 1 base, and 10 bases lay in between. The CDR3 loop spans 14 amino acids. This chain's CDR3 is CASSLLTGSYEQYF. The CDR3 DNA follows: TGCGCCAGCAGCTTACTCACAGGTTCCTACGAGCAGTACTTC.

V gene TRBV7-6 combines with J gene TRBJ2-1; the match to TRBD1 covers 9 bases. This CDR3 has 14 amino acids. The V gene's germline CDR1 is SGHVS and CDR2 FNYEAQ. V shed 0 bases and J 9 bases; nucleotides not matched to a gene: 3. CDR3 sequence reads: CASSLAGQGLEQFF. CDR3 sequence (DNA): TGTGCCAGCAGCTTAGCGGGACAGGGTCTTGAGCAGTTCTTC.

The rearrangement uses TRBV19 and TRBJ1-3; D not certain. The CDR3 runs to 13 residues. Trimming left V 6 bases short and J 6 bases short, with 12 bases between. Germline CDR1 and CDR2: LNHDA and SQIVND (reference sequence). In nucleotides, the CDR3 is TGTGCCAGTAGCCCAAGCCCGTTAAACACCATATATTTT. Protein: CASSPSPLNTIYF.

The rearrangement joins TRBV19 to TRBJ1-5; 8 nucleotides align to TRBD1. From germline, CDR1 is LNHDA and CDR2 SQIVND (reference sequence). The CDR3 length is 15 residues. V lost 5 bases and J lost 2; bases outside the gene matches: 5. The chain's CDR3 is CASSGGTGRNQPQHF. In DNA form, the CDR3 reads TGTGCCAGTAGTGGGGGGACAGGTCGCAATCAGCCCCAGCATTTT.

The rearrangement uses TRBV28 and TRBJ1-1; D gene uncertain. The CDR3 has 12 amino acids. Germline CDR1 reads MDHEN; CDR2 reads SYDVKM. Trimming stripped 7 bases from V and 0 bases from J, with 6 bases between. CDR3 sequence (DNA): TGTGCCAGCATGGCTGTGAACACTGAAGCTTTCTTT. This gives the protein CASMAVNTEAFF.

The chain joins TRBV6-4 to TRBJ1-2; 8 bases fit TRBD1. The V gene end was trimmed by 1 base and the J gene end by 8 bases; junction bases not matched to a gene: 15. CDR1 is MRHNA, CDR2 SNTAGT, per germline. This CDR3 region has 17 residues. Here the CDR3 DNA reads TGTGCCAGCAGTGACTGGGACAGGCCTAAAGCGGAGGAGGGCTACACCTTC. Its protein product is CASSDWDRPKAEEGYTF.

This chain links TRBV10-2 with TRBJ2-4; 9 nucleotides agree with TRBD1. The CDR3 is 14 amino acids. V lost 6 bases and J lost 1; bases outside the gene matches: 1. The germline gives CDR1 WSHSY, CDR2 SAAADI. DNA for the CDR3: TGCGCCAGCAGACAGGGGGCGGCCAAAAACATTCAGTACTTC. Translation gives CASRQGAAKNIQYF.

The V gene is TRBV28, the J gene TRBJ1-2; tentative D call: TRBD1 (5 bases). Germline V gene lookup returns CDR1 MDHEN and CDR2 SYDVKM. This CDR3 comprises 13 residues. CDR3 amino acids: CAKAGGAGYGYTF. The CDR3 coding sequence is TGTGCAAAGGCTGGAGGGGCGGGGTATGGCTACACCTTC.

The chain couples TRBV18 to TRBJ2-2; tentative D call: TRBD2 (6 bases). V was trimmed by 2 bases and J by 0 bases, leaving 13 bases between them. The CDR3 has 17 amino acids. CDR1 and CDR2 from the germline V gene are KGHSH and LQKENI. The CDR3 DNA follows: TGTGCCAGCTCACCATTTTTGGAGGGCCCGAACACCGGGGAGCTGTTTTTT. Its protein is CASSPFLEGPNTGELFF.

The rearrangement joins TRBV7-8 to TRBJ2-3; D gene uncertain. The CDR3 length is 15 residues. With 5 bases removed from V and 4 bases from J, the gap between germline ends came to 16 bases. Germline V gives CDR1 SGHVS, CDR2 FQNEAQ. The CDR3 here is CASSPGPFGADTQYF. CDR3 nucleotides: TGTGCCAGCAGCCCCGGGCCCTTCGGAGCAGATACGCAGTATTTT.

The V gene is TRBV2, the J gene TRBJ2-5; 7 positions agree with TRBD2. The end of the DNA aligns better with TRBJ2-7, so the J call may be wrong. This CDR3 has 12 residues. Looked up from germline, CDR1 is SNHLY and CDR2 is FYNNEI. The CDR3 sequence is CASSTSAYEQYF. The CDR3 DNA reads TGTGCCAGCAGTACTAGCGCCTACGAGCAGTACTTC.

The CDR3 region has the DNA TGTGCCAGCTCACCGTCGACAGGGGCCAGTAGGGATACGCAGTATTTT. Its protein is CASSPSTGASRDTQYF. This chain links TRBV18 with TRBJ2-3, with TRBD1 matching over 8 bases. This CDR3 is built from 16 residues. Germline-derived CDR1 and CDR2 are KGHSH and LQKENI. J lost 6 bases, V lost 3 bases, and 11 bases had no gene match.